Presented here are 5 T cell receptor beta chains from one specimen sequenced in a study of cytomegalovirus exposure and HLA in healthy donors listed by TCRdb under 2017. Libraries were prepared through the immunoSEQ multiplex PCR assay. As stored in TCRdb, this immuneACCESS dataset retains in-frame rearrangements with V and J assigned. A fraction of the clones does not appear; measured against another copy, unresolved V genes explain less than half of the discrepancy, and the remainder lacks a known reason. The sample table holds about 21,000 clones, of which 95% to 97% were seen once. The ten top clones hold 10% of the sample. Sequenced: PBMCs. The source is a man aged 25 to 40 in good health and CMV-seropositive.

The genes are TRBV5-1 and TRBJ2-7; 11 positions match TRBD2. CDR1 and CDR2 (germline): SGHRS, YFSETQ. The CDR3 loop spans 13 amino acids. With 6 bases clipped from V and 7 bases from J, the junction kept 6 bases outside the gene matches. CDR3 residues: CASKGLAAREQYF. The CDR3 region has the DNA TGCGCCAGCAAGGGACTAGCGGCGAGGGAGCAGTACTTC.

The CDR3 DNA reads TGTGCCAGCAGTCGGACAGGTAGGGGTCACGAGCAGTACTTC. Its protein product is CASSRTGRGHEQYF. The J gene is TRBJ2-7, the V gene TRBV28, with 7 nucleotides matching TRBD1. This CDR3 is built from 14 residues. The junction had 9 bases not matched to a gene; V was cut back by 5 bases and J by 5 bases. CDR1 is MDHEN and CDR2 is SYDVKM in the germline V gene.

The chain has TRBV5-4 and TRBJ2-3; D unresolved. V lost 4 bases to trimming and J lost 6 bases, with 15 bases between them. Germline lookup yields CDR1 SGHNT and CDR2 YYREEE (reference sequence). The CDR3 length is 14 residues. The CDR3 is CASSPPATRDTQYF. CDR3 DNA sequence: TGTGCCAGCAGCCCCCCGGCTACGCGGGATACGCAGTATTTT.

This chain connects TRBV4-2 to TRBJ1-1; the D gene is possibly TRBD1 (6 bases). Trimming cost V 2 bases and J 1 base, with 11 bases left between them. Germline CDR1 is LGHNA and CDR2 is YNFKEQ. The CDR3 is 15 residues long. The CDR3 reads CASSQTQGRNTEAFF. The CDR3 DNA reads as TGTGCCAGCAGCCAAACCCAGGGGAGGAACACTGAAGCTTTCTTT.

This sequence joins TRBV7-9 and TRBJ2-1, with a weak D call TRBD1 (5 bases). The CDR3 sequence is 17 residues long. V was shortened by 5 bases and J by 1 base, with 18 bases between the two germline ends. Germline values: CDR1 SEHNR, CDR2 FQNEAQ (reference sequence). The CDR3: CASSILDSSRSYNEQFF. The DNA of the CDR3 is TGTGCCAGCAGCATCCTCGACAGCTCCCGGTCCTACAATGAGCAGTTCTTC.